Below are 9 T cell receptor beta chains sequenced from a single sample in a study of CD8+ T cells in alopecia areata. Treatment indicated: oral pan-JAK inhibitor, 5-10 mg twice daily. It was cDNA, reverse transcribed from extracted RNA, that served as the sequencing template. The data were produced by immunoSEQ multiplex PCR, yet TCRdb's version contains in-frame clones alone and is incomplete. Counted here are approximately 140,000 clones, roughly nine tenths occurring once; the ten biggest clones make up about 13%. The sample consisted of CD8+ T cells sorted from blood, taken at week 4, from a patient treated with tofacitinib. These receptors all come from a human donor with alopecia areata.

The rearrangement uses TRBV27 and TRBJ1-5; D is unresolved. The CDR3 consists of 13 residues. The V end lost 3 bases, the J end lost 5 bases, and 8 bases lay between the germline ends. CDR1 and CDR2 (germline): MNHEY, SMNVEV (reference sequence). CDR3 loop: CASSLGGHQPQHF. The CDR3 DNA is TGTGCCAGCAGTTTGGGTGGGCATCAGCCCCAGCATTTT.

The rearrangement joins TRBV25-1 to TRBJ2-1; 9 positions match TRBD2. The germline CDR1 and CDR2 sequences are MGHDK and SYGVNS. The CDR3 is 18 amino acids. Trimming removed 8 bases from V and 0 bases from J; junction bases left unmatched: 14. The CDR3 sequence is CASDFGLAQRNSYNEQFF. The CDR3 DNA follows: TGTGCCAGCGATTTCGGACTAGCGCAACGGAACTCCTACAATGAGCAGTTCTTC.

CDR3 in amino acids: CASAFRDPGVLEQYF. The CDR3 nucleotides are TGCGCCAGCGCGTTCCGGGACCCGGGGGTCTTGGAGCAGTACTTC. The V and J genes are TRBV5-1 and TRBJ2-7, with D maybe TRBD2 (6 bases). This CDR3 has 15 residues. Germline lookup yields CDR1 SGHRS and CDR2 YFSETQ. V lost 7 bases, J lost 7 bases, and 24 bases lay in between.

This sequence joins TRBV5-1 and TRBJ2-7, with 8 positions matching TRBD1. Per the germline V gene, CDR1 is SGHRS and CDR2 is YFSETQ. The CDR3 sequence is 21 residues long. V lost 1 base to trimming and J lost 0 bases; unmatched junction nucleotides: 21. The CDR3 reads CASSLIPLRTGLFLISYEQYF. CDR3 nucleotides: TGCGCCAGCAGCTTGATCCCTCTACGGACAGGGCTCTTCCTTATCTCCTACGAGCAGTACTTC.

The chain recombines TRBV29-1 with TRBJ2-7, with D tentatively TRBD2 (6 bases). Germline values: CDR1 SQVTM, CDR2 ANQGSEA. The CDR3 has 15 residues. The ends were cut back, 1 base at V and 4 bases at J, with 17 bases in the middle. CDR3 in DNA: TGCAGCGTTGAAGCCCTAAGCGGGTTGGGTTACGAGCAGTACTTC. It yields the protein CSVEALSGLGYEQYF.

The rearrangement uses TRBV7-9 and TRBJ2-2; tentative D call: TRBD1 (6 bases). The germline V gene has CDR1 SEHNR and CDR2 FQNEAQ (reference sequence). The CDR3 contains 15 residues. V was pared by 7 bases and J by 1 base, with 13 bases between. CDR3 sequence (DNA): TGTGCCAGCACCATCGAGGGGGTGAACACCGGGGAGCTGTTTTTT. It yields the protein CASTIEGVNTGELFF.

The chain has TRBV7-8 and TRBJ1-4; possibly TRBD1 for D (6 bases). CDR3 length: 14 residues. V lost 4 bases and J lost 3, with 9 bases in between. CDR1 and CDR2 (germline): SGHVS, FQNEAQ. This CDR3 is CASSWTESNEKLFF. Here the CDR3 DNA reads TGTGCCAGCAGCTGGACAGAATCTAATGAAAAACTGTTTTTT.

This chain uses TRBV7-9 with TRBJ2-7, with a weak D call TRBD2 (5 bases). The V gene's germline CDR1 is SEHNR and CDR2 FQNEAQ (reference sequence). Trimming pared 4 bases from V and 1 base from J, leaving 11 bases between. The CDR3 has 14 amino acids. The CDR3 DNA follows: TGTGCCAGCAGCTCTGGGAGTGGGTCCTACGAGCAGTACTTC. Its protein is CASSSGSGSYEQYF.

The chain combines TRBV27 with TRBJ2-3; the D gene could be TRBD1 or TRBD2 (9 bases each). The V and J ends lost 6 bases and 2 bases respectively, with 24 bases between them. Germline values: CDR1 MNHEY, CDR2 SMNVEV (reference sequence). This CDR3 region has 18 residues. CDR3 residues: CASSWEGQGLADTDTQYF. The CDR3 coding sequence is TGTGCCAGCAGCTGGGAGGGACAGGGACTAGCCGACACAGATACGCAGTATTTT.